Only one count was recorded for the clone carrying this T cell receptor (beta chain). These data originate in a study of OX40 agonist ivuxolimab in advanced cancers. V shed 1 base and J 1 base; nucleotides not matched to a gene: 12. Germline V gives CDR1 SGHDN, CDR2 FVKESK. CDR3 length: 19 residues. Method: immunoSEQ multiplex PCR; TCRdb's copy keeps in-frame clones and lacks some. The data show 50,000 to 60,000 clones, 70% to 80% seen once. The TCR comes from an adult with an advanced solid tumor such as melanoma, head and neck, liver or kidney cancer. Specimen: CD4+ or CD8+ T cells sorted from blood, collected in a trial of the OX40 agonist ivuxolimab. The rearrangement joins TRBV14 to TRBJ2-5; TRBD1 matches at 10 bases. The CDR3 region has the DNA TGTGCCAGCAGCCAAGTCCGGGACAGGGGCGTTGGGGTCCAAGAGACCCAGTACTTC. This encodes CASSQVRDRGVGVQETQYF.